The source of this TCR beta chain is a study of T cells of healthy individuals. TCRdb used MiXCR to reprocess the 5' RACE reads, holding one entry per CDR3 protein. The sample has 85,000 to 100,000 distinct CDR3 sequences; around 17% are singletons. CDR3 size: 13 residues. Trimming shortened V by 6 bases and J by 4 bases, and 12 bases separated the two germline ends. The sequence was obtained from a human donor in good health. The chain combines TRBV12-3 or TRBV12-4 with TRBJ2-5, with D tentatively TRBD2 (6 bases). The CDR3: CASRRDGRETQYF. The CDR3 DNA reads TGTGCCAGCAGACGGGACGGGAGAGAGACCCAGTACTTC.